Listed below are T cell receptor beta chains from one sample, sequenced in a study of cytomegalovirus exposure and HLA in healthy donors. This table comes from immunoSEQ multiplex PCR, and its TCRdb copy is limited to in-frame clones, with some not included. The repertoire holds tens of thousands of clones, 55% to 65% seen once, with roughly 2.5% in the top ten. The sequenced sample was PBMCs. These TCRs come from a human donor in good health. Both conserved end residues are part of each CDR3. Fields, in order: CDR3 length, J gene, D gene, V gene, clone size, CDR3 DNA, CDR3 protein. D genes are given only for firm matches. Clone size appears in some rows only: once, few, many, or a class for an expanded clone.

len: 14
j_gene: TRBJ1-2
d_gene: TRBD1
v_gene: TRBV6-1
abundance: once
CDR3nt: TGTGCCAGCAGCCAACGACAGGGGGGATATGGCTACACCTTC
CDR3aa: CASSQRQGGYGYTF

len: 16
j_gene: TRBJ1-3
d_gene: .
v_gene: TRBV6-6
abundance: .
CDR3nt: TGTGCCAGCAGTTACGACAGGCCCGGACGTGGAAACACCATATATTTT
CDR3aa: CASSYDRPGRGNTIYF

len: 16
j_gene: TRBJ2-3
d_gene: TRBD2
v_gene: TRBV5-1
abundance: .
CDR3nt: TGCGCCAGCAGCTTACTAGCGGGGGCACCCACAGATACGCAGTATTTT
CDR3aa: CASSLLAGAPTDTQYF

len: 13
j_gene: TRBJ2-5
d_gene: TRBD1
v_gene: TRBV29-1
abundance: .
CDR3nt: TGCAGCGTTGAGGGACAGATCCAAGAGACCCAGTACTTC
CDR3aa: CSVEGQIQETQYF

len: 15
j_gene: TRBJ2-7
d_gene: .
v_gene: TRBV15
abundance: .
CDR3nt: TGTGCCACCAGCAGGGACCAGGGGGGAGTCTACGAGCAGTACTTC
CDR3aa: CATSRDQGGVYEQYF

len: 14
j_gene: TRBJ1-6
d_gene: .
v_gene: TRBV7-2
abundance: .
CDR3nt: TGTGCCAGCAGCTCCCGACAGTCTAATTCACCCCTCCACTTT
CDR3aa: CASSSRQSNSPLHF

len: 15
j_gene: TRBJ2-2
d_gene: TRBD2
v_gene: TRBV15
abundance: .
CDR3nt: TGTGCCACCAGTTCTCGACTAGCGGTTACCGGGGAGCTGTTTTTT
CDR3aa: CATSSRLAVTGELFF

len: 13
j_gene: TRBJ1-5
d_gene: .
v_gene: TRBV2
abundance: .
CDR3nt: TGTGCCAGCAGTGAGGCTAGCAATCAGCCCCAGCATTTT
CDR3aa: CASSEASNQPQHF

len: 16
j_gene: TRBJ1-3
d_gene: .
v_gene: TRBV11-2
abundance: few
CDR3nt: TGTGCCAGCAGCGGCCCACAACAGGTGTTAGTGGGCTCCATATATTTT
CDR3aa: CASSGPQQVLVGSIYF

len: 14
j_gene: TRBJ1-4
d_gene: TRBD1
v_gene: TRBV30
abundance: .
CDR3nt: TGTGCCTGGAGTGGGGACAGCCGTAATGAAAAACTGTTTTTT
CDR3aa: CAWSGDSRNEKLFF

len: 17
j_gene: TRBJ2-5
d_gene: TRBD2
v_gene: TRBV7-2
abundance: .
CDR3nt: TGTGCCAGCAGTCGGACTAGCGGGGGGACCTGGGGGGAGACCCAGTACTTC
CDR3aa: CASSRTSGGTWGETQYF

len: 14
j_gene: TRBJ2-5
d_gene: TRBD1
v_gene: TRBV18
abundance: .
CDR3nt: TGTGCAAGCTCACTAAGACAGGGCGGCGGGACCCAGTACTTC
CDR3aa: CASSLRQGGGTQYF

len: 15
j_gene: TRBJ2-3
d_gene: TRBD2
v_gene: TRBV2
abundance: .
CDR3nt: TGTGCCAGCAGTCGGTCGGGGGGGCCGGGAGATACGCAGTATTTT
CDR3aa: CASSRSGGPGDTQYF

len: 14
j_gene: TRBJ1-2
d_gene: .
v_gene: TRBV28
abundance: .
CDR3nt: TGTGCCAGCAGGTCCATTACCGGGATTGGTGGCTACACCTTC
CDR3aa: CASRSITGIGGYTF

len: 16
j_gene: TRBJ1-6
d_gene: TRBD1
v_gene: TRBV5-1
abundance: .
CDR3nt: TGCGCCAGCAGCCGAAATCAGGGGGTAGGTAATTCACCCCTCCACTTT
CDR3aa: CASSRNQGVGNSPLHF

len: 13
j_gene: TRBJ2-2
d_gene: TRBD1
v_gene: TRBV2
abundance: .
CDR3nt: TGTGCCAGCAGGGACAGGCGGGCCGGGGAGCTGTTTTTT
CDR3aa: CASRDRRAGELFF

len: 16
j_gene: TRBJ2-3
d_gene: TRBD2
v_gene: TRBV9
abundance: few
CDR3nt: TGTGCCAGCAGCCTCATAGCGGGGGGGCCTTCAGATACGCAGTATTTT
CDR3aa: CASSLIAGGPSDTQYF

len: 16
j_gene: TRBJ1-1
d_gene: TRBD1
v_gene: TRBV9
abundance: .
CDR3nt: TGTGCCAGCAGCGAACGACAGGGGCCCATGAACACTGAAGCTTTCTTT
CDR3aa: CASSERQGPMNTEAFF

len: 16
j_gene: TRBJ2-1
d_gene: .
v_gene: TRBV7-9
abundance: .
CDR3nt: TGTGCCAGCAGCGTCGGACCGAGGGTCTCCTACAATGAGCAGTTCTTC
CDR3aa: CASSVGPRVSYNEQFF

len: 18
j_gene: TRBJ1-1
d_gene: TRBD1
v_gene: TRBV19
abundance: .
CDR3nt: TGTGCCAGTAGTATGAAGGCAGGGGGGAAGAAGTGGAACACTGAAGCTTTCTTT
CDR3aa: CASSMKAGGKKWNTEAFF

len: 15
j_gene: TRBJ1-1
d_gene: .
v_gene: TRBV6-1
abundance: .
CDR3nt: TGTGCCAGCAGTGTCAATGGAGGGGGGGATACTGAAGCTTTCTTT
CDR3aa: CASSVNGGGDTEAFF

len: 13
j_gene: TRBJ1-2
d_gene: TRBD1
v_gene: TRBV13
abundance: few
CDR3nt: TGTGCCAGCAGCCCCGGGACAGGGACCCCCTCCACCTTC
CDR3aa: CASSPGTGTPSTF

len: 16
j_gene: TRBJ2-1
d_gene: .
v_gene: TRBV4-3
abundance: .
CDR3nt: TGCGCCAGCAGCCAAGATTGGGCAGGGCAGGAGGGTGAGCAGTTCTTC
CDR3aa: CASSQDWAGQEGEQFF

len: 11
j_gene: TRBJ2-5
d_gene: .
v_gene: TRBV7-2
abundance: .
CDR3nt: TGTGCCAGCAGCTCCCTCGAGACCCAGTACTTC
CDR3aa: CASSSLETQYF

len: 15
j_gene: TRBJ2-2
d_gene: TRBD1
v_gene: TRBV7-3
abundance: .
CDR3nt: TGTGCCAGCAATGGACAGGGGGCGAACACCGGGGAGCTGTTTTTT
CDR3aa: CASNGQGANTGELFF

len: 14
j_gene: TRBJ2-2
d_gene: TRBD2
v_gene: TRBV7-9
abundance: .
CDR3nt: TGTGCCAGCAGGGATGGGACTAGCGCAGGGGAGCTGTTTTTT
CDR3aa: CASRDGTSAGELFF

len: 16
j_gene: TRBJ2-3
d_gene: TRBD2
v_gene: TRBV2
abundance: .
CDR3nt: TGTGCCAGCAGTGACATGGTCGCGGGGGGGCAAGATACGCAGTATTTT
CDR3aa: CASSDMVAGGQDTQYF

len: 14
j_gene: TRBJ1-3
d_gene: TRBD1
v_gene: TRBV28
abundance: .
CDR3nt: TGTGCCAGCAGGGACAGGGCCCCTGGAAACACCATATATTTT
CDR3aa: CASRDRAPGNTIYF

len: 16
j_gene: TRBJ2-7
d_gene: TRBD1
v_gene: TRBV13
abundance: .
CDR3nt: TGTGCCAGCAGCTTAGAGGGGACAGGAATACGTGACAGGAAATCCTTC
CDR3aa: CASSLEGTGIRDRKSF

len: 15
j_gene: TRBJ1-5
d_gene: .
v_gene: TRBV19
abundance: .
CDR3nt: TGTGCCAGTAGTATAGAAGCGGGAGGGTGGCAGCCCCAGCATTTT
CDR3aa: CASSIEAGGWQPQHF

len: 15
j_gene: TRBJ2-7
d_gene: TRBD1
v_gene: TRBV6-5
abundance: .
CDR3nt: TGTGCCAGCAGTTACTCAGGGACAGGGACCTACGAGCAGTACTTC
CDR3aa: CASSYSGTGTYEQYF

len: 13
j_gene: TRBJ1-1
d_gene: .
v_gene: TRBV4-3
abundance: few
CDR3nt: TGCGCCAGCAGCATAAGGGGCTGGTCTGAAGCTTTCTTT
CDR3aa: CASSIRGWSEAFF

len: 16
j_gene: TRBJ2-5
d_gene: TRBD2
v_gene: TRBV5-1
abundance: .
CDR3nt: TGCGCCAGCAGCTTGGCAAGCGGGACCCACCAAGAGACCCAGTACTTC
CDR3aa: CASSLASGTHQETQYF

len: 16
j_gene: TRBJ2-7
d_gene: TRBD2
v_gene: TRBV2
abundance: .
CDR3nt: TGTGCCAGCAGTTTACTAGCGGGGCTATTAAACTACGAGCAGTACTTC
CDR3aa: CASSLLAGLLNYEQYF

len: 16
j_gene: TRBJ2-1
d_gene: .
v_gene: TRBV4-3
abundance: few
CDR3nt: TGCGCCAGCAGCCAAGTCACAGGGAGCTCCTACAATGAGCAGTTCTTC
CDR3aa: CASSQVTGSSYNEQFF

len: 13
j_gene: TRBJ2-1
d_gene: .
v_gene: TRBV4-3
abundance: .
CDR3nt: TGCGCCAGCAGCCAGTCGGACTGGGGAGAGCAGTTCTTC
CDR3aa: CASSQSDWGEQFF

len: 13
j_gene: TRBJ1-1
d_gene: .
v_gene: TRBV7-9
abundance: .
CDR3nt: TGTGCCAGCAGCTTAGGAGGGCTGGCTGAAGCTTTCTTT
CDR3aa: CASSLGGLAEAFF

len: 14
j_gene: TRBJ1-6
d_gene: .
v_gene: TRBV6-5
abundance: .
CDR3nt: TGTGCCAGCAGTTGGCAGGGCGGGGATTCACCCCTCCACTTT
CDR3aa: CASSWQGGDSPLHF

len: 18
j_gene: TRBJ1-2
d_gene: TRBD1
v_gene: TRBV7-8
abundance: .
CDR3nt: TGTGCCAGCAGCTTAAAGACAGGGCCTGCCCCAAATGGAGATGGCTACACCTTC
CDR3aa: CASSLKTGPAPNGDGYTF

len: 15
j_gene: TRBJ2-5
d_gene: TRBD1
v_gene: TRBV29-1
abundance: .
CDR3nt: TGCAGCGCCGAAACAGGGGGCCGGTGGATAGAGACCCAGTACTTC
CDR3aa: CSAETGGRWIETQYF

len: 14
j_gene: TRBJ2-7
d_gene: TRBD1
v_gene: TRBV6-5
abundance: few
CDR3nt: TGTGCCAGCACCCTTGCCCAGGGGGCCTACGAGCAGTACTTC
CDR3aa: CASTLAQGAYEQYF

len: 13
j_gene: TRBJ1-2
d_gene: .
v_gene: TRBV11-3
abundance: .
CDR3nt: TGTGCCAGCAGCATACAGGGAGGGAATGGCTACACCTTC
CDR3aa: CASSIQGGNGYTF

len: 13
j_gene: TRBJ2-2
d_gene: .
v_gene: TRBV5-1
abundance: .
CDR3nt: TGCGCCAGCAGGCCAGGGTTCACCGGGGAGCTGTTTTTT
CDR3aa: CASRPGFTGELFF

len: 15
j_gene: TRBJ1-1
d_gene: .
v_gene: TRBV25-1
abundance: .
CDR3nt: TGTGCCAGCAGTGGGCCCACAGGGCCCACGCCTGAAGCTTTCTTT
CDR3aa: CASSGPTGPTPEAFF

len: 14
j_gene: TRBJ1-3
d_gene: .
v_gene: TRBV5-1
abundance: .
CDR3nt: TGCGCCAGCAGTGTTAGCTCCTCTGGAAACACCATATATTTT
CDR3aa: CASSVSSSGNTIYF

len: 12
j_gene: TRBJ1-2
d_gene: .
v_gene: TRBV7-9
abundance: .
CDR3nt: TGTGCCAGCAGCACCAGGGATTCTGGCTACACCTTC
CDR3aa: CASSTRDSGYTF

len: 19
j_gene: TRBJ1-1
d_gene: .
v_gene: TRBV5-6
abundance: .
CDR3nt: TGTGCCAGCAGCTCGGCCTACCCTTTTGGGGGGGAGTTCGACACTGAAGCTTTCTTT
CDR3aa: CASSSAYPFGGEFDTEAFF

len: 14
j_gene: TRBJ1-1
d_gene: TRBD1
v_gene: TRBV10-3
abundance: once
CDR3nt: TGTGCCATCAATCCGGGACAGGGTGTCACTGAAGCTTTCTTT
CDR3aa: CAINPGQGVTEAFF

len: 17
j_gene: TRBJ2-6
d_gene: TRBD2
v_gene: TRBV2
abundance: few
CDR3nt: TGTGCCAGCTTGGGACTAGCGGGGAGCTCTGGGGCCAACGTCCTGACTTTC
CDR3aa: CASLGLAGSSGANVLTF

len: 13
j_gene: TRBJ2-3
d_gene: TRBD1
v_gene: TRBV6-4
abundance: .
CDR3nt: TGTGCCAGCAGTGTTGACAGGGGCGATACGCAGTATTTT
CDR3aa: CASSVDRGDTQYF

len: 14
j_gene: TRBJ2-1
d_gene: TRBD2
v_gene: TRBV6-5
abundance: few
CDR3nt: TGTGCCAGCTCTAGCGGGGGGCGATACAATGAGCAGTTCTTC
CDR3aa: CASSSGGRYNEQFF

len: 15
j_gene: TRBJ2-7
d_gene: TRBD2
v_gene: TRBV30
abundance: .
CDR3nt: TGTGCCTGGAGGGCCCCCGGGGGGACGAGTTTGGAGCAGTACTTC
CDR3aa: CAWRAPGGTSLEQYF

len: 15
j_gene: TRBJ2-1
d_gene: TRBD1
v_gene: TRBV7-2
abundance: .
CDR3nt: TGTGCCAGCAGCTTAGGACAGGGTCCCTACAATGAGCAGTTCTTC
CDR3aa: CASSLGQGPYNEQFF

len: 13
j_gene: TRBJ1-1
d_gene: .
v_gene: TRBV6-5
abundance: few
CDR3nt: TGTGCCAGCAGTTACGGGCAGAACACTGAAGCTTTCTTT
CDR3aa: CASSYGQNTEAFF

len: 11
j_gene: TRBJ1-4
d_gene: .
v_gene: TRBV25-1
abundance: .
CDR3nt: TGTGCCAGCAGTGAACTGGAAAAACTGTTTTTT
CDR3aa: CASSELEKLFF

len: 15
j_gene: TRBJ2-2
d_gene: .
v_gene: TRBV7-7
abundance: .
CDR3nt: TGTGCTAGCAGCCCGCAGACAGCGAACACCGGGGAGCTGTTTTTT
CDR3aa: CASSPQTANTGELFF

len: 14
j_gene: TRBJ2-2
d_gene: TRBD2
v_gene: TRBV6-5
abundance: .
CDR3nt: TGTGCCAGCAAGTTAATGACTAGCAGCGGGGAGCTGTTTTTT
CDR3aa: CASKLMTSSGELFF

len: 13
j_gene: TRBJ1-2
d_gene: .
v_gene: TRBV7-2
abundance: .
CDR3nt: TGTGCCAGCAGCTTCATACAGGGAGATGGCTACACCTTC
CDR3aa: CASSFIQGDGYTF

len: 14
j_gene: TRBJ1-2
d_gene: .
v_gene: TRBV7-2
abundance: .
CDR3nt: TGTGCCAGCAGCTTAGCTTTGGAGGTGGGAGGCTACACCTTC
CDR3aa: CASSLALEVGGYTF